One sample yielded the 19 T cell receptor beta chains listed below, sequenced in a study of cytomegalovirus exposure and HLA in healthy donors. PCR primers comprised 60 Vbeta and 13 Jbeta primers. Clones were sequenced by immunoSEQ multiplex PCR, and TCRdb holds only the in-frame ones, with some missing. The data contain fewer than 200,000 clones, more than 70% of them seen just once; the ten biggest clones take up approximately 1.5%. Material: PBMCs. Receptors originate from a male donor in good health and CMV-seronegative.

The chain is built from TRBV5-1 and TRBJ2-2; 8 bases agree with TRBD2. This CDR3 has 15 amino acids. Germline CDR1 SGHRS, CDR2 YFSETQ. V dropped 7 bases and J dropped 0; count of bases not matched to a gene: 5. The CDR3 region is CASRGGSANTGELFF. For the CDR3, the DNA is TGCGCCAGCCGGGGGGGCAGCGCGAACACCGGGGAGCTGTTTTTT. The whole variable domain, filled in from reference TRBV5-1 and TRBJ2-2, reads KAGVTQTPRYLIKTRGQQVTLSCSPISGHRSVSWYQQTPGQGLQFLFEYFSETQRNKGNFPGRFSGRQFSNSRSEMNVSTLELGDSALYLCASRGGSANTGELFFGEGSRLTVL.

The chain recombines TRBV29-1 with TRBJ1-1; D is uncertain. V was trimmed by 1 base and J by 1 base, leaving 10 bases between them. This CDR3 is built from 14 residues. Germline CDR1 and CDR2: SQVTM and ANQGSEA. CDR3 bases: TGCAGCGTTGAAGCCAGGATGCGGAACACTGAAGCTTTCTTT. Amino acids: CSVEARMRNTEAFF.

The chain joins TRBV7-9 to TRBJ1-1; a weak D match, TRBD1 (6 bases). This CDR3 comprises 10 residues. V was trimmed by 8 bases and J by 8 bases, leaving 9 bases between them. Looked up from germline, CDR1 is SEHNR and CDR2 is FQNEAQ (reference sequence). The CDR3 DNA reads TGTGCCAGCTTGGGGACAGAAGCTTTCTTT. It translates to CASLGTEAFF.

Only a few counts were recorded for this clone. The V call is TRBV20-1, the J call TRBJ1-2; D is unclear. This CDR3 is 11 amino acids long. V was shortened by 1 base and J by 3 bases, with 3 bases between the two germline ends. Per the germline V gene, CDR1 is DFQATT and CDR2 is SNEGSKA (reference sequence). CDR3 in amino acids: CSARADYGYTF. CDR3 DNA: TGCAGTGCTAGAGCTGACTATGGCTACACCTTC.

The V and J genes are TRBV7-9 and TRBJ1-1; D is unclear. The V end was cut by 5 bases, the J end by 0 bases, with 7 bases between. CDR3 size: 13 residues. CDR1 SEHNR and CDR2 FQNEAQ come from the germline V gene (reference sequence). The CDR3 loop reads CASSLQLNTEAFF. CDR3 nucleotides: TGTGCCAGCAGCCTCCAGTTGAACACTGAAGCTTTCTTT. The whole variable domain, remainder taken from reference TRBV7-9 and TRBJ1-1, is DTGVSQNPRHKITKRGQNVTFRCDPISEHNRLYWYRQTLGQGPEFLTYFQNEAQLEKSRLLSDRFSAERPKGSFSTLEIQRTEQGDSAMYLCASSLQLNTEAFFGQGTRLTVV.

The rearrangement joins TRBV6-5 to TRBJ1-4; 8 bases fit TRBD1. Germline trimming cut 5 bases from V and 5 bases from J; bases unmatched to any gene: 4. CDR3 length: 14 amino acids. CDR1 is MNHEY, CDR2 SVGAGI, per germline. CDR3 bases: TGTGCCAGCAGTAATCGACAGGGGAATGAAAAACTGTTTTTT. Its translation is CASSNRQGNEKLFF.

The rearrangement joins TRBV5-6 to TRBJ1-2; D unclear. Trimming removed 1 base at V and 8 bases at J, with 9 bases between. The germline CDR1 and CDR2 sequences are SGHDT and YYEEEE. The length of the CDR3 is 12 residues. CDR3 in amino acids: CASSLTLLGYTF. CDR3 nucleotide sequence: TGTGCCAGCAGCTTGACTCTTTTGGGCTACACCTTC.

This clone was observed a handful of times. The rearrangement joins TRBV5-4 to TRBJ2-7; a weak D match, TRBD2 (5 bases). The germline gives CDR1 SGHNT, CDR2 YYREEE (reference sequence). V was trimmed by 4 bases and J by 3 bases, leaving 14 bases between them. CDR3 size: 14 residues. The CDR3 sequence: CASSKPGEFYEQYF. As DNA, the CDR3 is TGTGCCAGCAGCAAACCCGGGGAATTCTACGAGCAGTACTTC.

This chain uses TRBV5-1 with TRBJ2-5; 7 positions agree with TRBD2. The CDR3 loop spans 16 amino acids. J gave up 1 base and V 0 bases, and 6 bases lay outside the gene matches. The germline V gene has CDR1 SGHRS and CDR2 YFSETQ. In DNA form, the CDR3 reads TGCGCCAGCAGCTTGGGCGGGGGAAGCCGCCAAGAGACCCAGTACTTC. Its protein product is CASSLGGGSRQETQYF. Full variable domain (remainder filled in from reference TRBV5-1 and TRBJ2-5): KAGVTQTPRYLIKTRGQQVTLSCSPISGHRSVSWYQQTPGQGLQFLFEYFSETQRNKGNFPGRFSGRQFSNSRSEMNVSTLELGDSALYLCASSLGGGSRQETQYFGPGTRLLVL.

This clone turned up a few times. The chain links TRBV4-1 to TRBJ1-1, with D possibly matching TRBD1 (6 bases). Deletions cut 0 bases from V and 5 bases from J, with 13 bases between. Germline V gene sequence: CDR1 MGHRA, CDR2 YSYEKL. This CDR3 region has 15 residues. CDR3 residues: CASSQEGASQTEAFF. Here the CDR3 DNA reads TGCGCCAGCAGCCAAGAGGGGGCCAGTCAGACTGAAGCTTTCTTT.

This clone has more than one count but fewer than ten. This chain joins TRBV5-1 and TRBJ2-2; 10 bases are a match to TRBD2. Germline lookup yields CDR1 SGHRS and CDR2 YFSETQ. The CDR3 is 15 residues long. V lost 3 bases to trimming and J lost 3 bases; unmatched junction nucleotides: 2. The CDR3 nucleotides are TGCGCCAGCAGCTCTAGCGGGAGATACACCGGGGAGCTGTTTTTT. This encodes CASSSSGRYTGELFF.

V is TRBV27 and J is TRBJ2-3; the match to TRBD1 covers 8 bases. The CDR3 runs 17 residues. Germline assignment: CDR1 MNHEY and CDR2 SMNVEV (reference sequence). The junction had 10 bases not matched to a gene; V was cut back by 3 bases and J by 2 bases. CDR3 nucleotides: TGTGCCAGCAGTTTGACCCCGGGACAGGCGCTCACAGATACGCAGTATTTT. Translation: CASSLTPGQALTDTQYF.

About this clone: The junction departs from germline at one end; a sequencing error may be responsible. CDR3 protein: CSSSHVISSGANVLTF. In DNA, the CDR3 is TGTTCCAGCAGCCACGTTATTAGCTCTGGGGCCAACGTCCTGACTTTC. The chain recombines TRBV7-9 with TRBJ2-6; no definite D call. Germline V lookup: CDR1 SEHNR, CDR2 FQNEAQ (reference sequence). The CDR3 spans 16 residues.

DNA of the CDR3: TGTGCCAGCAGCGGAGGGACCTACGAGCAGTACTTC. Translation gives CASSGGTYEQYF. The chain is built from TRBV2 and TRBJ2-7; TRBD2 might be the D (6 bases). From germline, CDR1 is SNHLY and CDR2 FYNNEI. CDR3 length: 12 residues. Trimming took off 6 bases at V and 2 bases at J, with 8 bases between the two ends.

This clone was counted only a few times. The genes are TRBV5-1 and TRBJ2-2, with TRBD1 matching 10 bases. CDR3 length equals 21 residues. Per the germline V gene, CDR1 is SGHRS and CDR2 is YFSETQ. V shed 5 bases, J shed 0 bases, and the junction held 19 bases outside the gene matches. The CDR3 nucleotides are TGCGCCAGCAGACACGGGGACAGGGGTCCGAGGAGGGCTTCGAACACCGGGGAGCTGTTTTTT. Amino acids: CASRHGDRGPRRASNTGELFF.

This clone has just a few counts. One end of the junction fails to match germline, which may point to a read error. The gene calls are TRBV5-1 and TRBJ2-7; D not resolved. This CDR3 region has 15 residues. Germline CDR1 reads SGHRS; CDR2 reads YFSETQ. The CDR3 nucleotides are TGCGCCAGCAGCTTGGACGGGTCATACTCCAACGAGCAGTACTTC. This translates into CASSLDGSYSNEQYF.

The DNA for the CDR3 is TGTGCCAGCAGTGAGCGGGGATCCTACAATGAGCAGTTCTTC. Translated: CASSERGSYNEQFF. The V call is TRBV2, the J call TRBJ2-1; possible D gene TRBD2, 6 bases. V lost 3 bases and J lost 1, with 7 bases in between. The germline gives CDR1 SNHLY, CDR2 FYNNEI. This CDR3 contains 14 residues.

V and J are TRBV7-9 and TRBJ2-3; a possible D gene is TRBD2 (5 bases). Germline values: CDR1 SEHNR, CDR2 FQNEAQ (reference sequence). The CDR3 runs 16 residues. V shed 5 bases and J shed 0 bases, with 15 bases lying between them. Here the CDR3 DNA reads TGTGCCAGCAGCCCAAGACTAACCGCTAGCACAGATACGCAGTATTTT. Translating it yields CASSPRLTASTDTQYF.

The chain combines TRBV7-2 with TRBJ2-5, with TRBD2 matching over 7 bases. The germline CDR1 and CDR2 sequences are SGHTA and FQGNSA. V lost 4 bases to trimming and J lost 11 bases; unmatched junction nucleotides: 16. This CDR3 has 15 amino acids. The CDR3 DNA follows: TGTGCCAGCAGCTCCCTATGGGAGGGTTTGGGAGAGCAGTACTTC. Translated, it gives CASSSLWEGLGEQYF.